This record covers a single TCR beta chain. This may be a read error: a much more frequent sequence differs by one nucleotide. These data belong to a study of spatial heterogeneity in lung cancer. There are 15 residues in the CDR3. Germline CDR1 and CDR2: LNHDA and SQIVND (reference sequence). Stated time point: blood at routine non-recurrence follow-up after resection. The authors sequenced whole RNA from tumor, nontumor lung or frozen PBMC without sorting. A single record per CDR3 protein comes from TCRdb applying MiXCR to the 5' RACE reads. Of 40,000 to 50,000 distinct CDR3 sequences listed, approximately 10% were seen once; the top ten hold 17%.

The TCR sequence derives from a female donor with early-stage non-small cell lung cancer. The chain is built from TRBV19 and TRBJ1-5; D gene uncertain. Sample: PBMCs, taken at follow-up. The CDR3 is CASSILGRPNLPQHF. CDR3 DNA sequence: TGTGCCAGTAGTATTCTCGGCAGACCCAATCTGCCCCAGCATTTT.